This T cell receptor (beta chain) was recorded in a study of CD8+ T cells in alopecia areata. Across the study: For the treated group, dosing was oral tofacitinib at 5 to 10 mg twice daily.

In alopecia areata patients, both lesional scalp punch biopsies and peripheral blood were collected. Overall study findings and caveats: Tissue-resident alphabeta T cells belonging to normal skin likewise get sequenced within scalp specimens. TCR sharing was clearer in mice than between patients, perhaps partly owing to patient HLA diversity.

With 6 bases removed from V and 3 bases from J, the gap between germline ends came to 12 bases. This CDR3 spans 14 amino acids. The germline V gene has CDR1 ENHRY and CDR2 SYGVKD. cDNA prepared by RNA extraction and subsequent reverse transcription served as the template for sequencing. Here immunoSEQ multiplex PCR was the method, and the copy in TCRdb shows in-frame clones only, minus some. The data show about 200,000 clones, 50% to 65% seen once. To note about this clone: What it recognizes is unknown.

The chain couples TRBV10-3 to TRBJ2-1, with D perhaps TRBD2 (5 bases). The sample consisted of CD4+ T cells sorted from blood, taken at week 0. The clonotype comes from a human donor with alopecia areata. Here the CDR3 reads CAISSTGNYNEQFF. The CDR3 DNA sequence: TGTGCCATCAGCTCAACCGGGAACTACAATGAGCAGTTCTTC.